This T cell receptor beta chain was sequenced during a study of CD8+CD57+ T cells in acquired aplastic anemia. Study-wide context: Quantities of DNA derived from sorted CD4+ and CD8+ cells averaged about 3.2 ug. As sequenced from healthy donors, CD4+ cells averaged roughly 9.9 million reads.

CDR3 length equals 14 residues. CDR1 is LNHDA, CDR2 SQIVND, per germline (reference sequence). V shed 9 bases and J 4 bases; nucleotides not matched to a gene: 8. This clonotype was observed at least ten times. What it binds is not known. Findings and limits, study-wide: In common between the patients and the controls were around 29 CD8+ CDR3 sequences.

TCR beta VDJ and CDR3 profiles were obtained from a genomic DNA template. Via MiXCR, TCRdb re-called the reads, giving one row per CDR3 protein. The repertoire holds 190,000 or so distinct CDR3 sequences, with approximately 60% as singletons. This chain connects TRBV19 to TRBJ2-1, with 8 bases matching TRBD2. This receptor was obtained from a human donor in good health. Sequencing used sorted CD4+, CD8+, or CD8+CD57+ T cells (not recorded which) from PBMCs. The CDR3 region is CASSPGGGYNEQFF. CDR3 DNA: TGTGCCAGCAGCCCGGGGGGGGGTTACAATGAGCAGTTCTTC.